The entry that follows covers one TCR beta chain sequence. This sample was taken from a study of identical twins. With 6 bases removed from V and 5 bases from J, the gap between germline ends came to 9 bases. Germline V gives CDR1 MNHNY, CDR2 SVGAGI (reference sequence). The CDR3 loop spans 12 amino acids. Via MiXCR, TCRdb re-called the 5' RACE reads, giving one row per CDR3 protein. This repertoire shows over 200,000 distinct CDR3 sequences, roughly a tenth found once; its top ten account for about 5%. This clonotype originated in a woman aged 18-29 years in good health. The chain joins TRBV6-6 to TRBJ2-3; possibly TRBD1 or TRBD2 for D (5 bases each). The source material was memory (CD45RO+) T cells sorted from blood. The CDR3 spells CASRTGGDTQYF. CDR3 bases: TGTGCCAGCAGGACTGGGGGAGATACGCAGTATTTT.